Following are 4 T cell receptor beta chains from one sample sequenced in a study of neurological immune-mediated disorders. TCRdb reprocessed the 5' RACE reads via MiXCR and lists one record per CDR3 protein. The sample gives fewer than 90,000 distinct CDR3 sequences, 9.5% to 13% of which show up once; about 9.6% is in the top ten. The time point here: longitudinal time-point 1 (baseline). Sequenced material: PBMCs. All receptors derive from a man aged 25 to 40 in good health.

Here the CDR3 DNA reads TGTGCCAGCAGCCCCGCCCGGGGACTGTTTTTT. Its translation is CASSPARGLFF. The chain couples TRBV7-2 to TRBJ1-4; D is uncertain. This CDR3 has 11 residues. V was shortened by 5 bases and J by 13 bases, with 11 bases between the two germline ends. Germline CDR1 and CDR2: SGHTA and FQGNSA.

The table lists this clonotype with many counts. This rearrangement joins TRBV5-1 to TRBJ2-7, with a weak D call TRBD1 (5 bases). CDR3 size: 14 residues. Germline CDR1 SGHRS, CDR2 YFSETQ. V lost 3 bases, J lost 2 bases, and 12 bases lay in between. CDR3 coding DNA: TGCGCCAGCAGCTATAACAGGAATACCTACGAGCAGTACTTC. Encoded protein: CASSYNRNTYEQYF. The full variable domain, with the rest looked up from reference TRBV5-1 and TRBJ2-7, is KAGVTQTPRYLIKTRGQQVTLSCSPISGHRSVSWYQQTPGQGLQFLFEYFSETQRNKGNFPGRFSGRQFSNSRSEMNVSTLELGDSALYLCASSYNRNTYEQYFGPGTRLTVT.

This clonotype has a count of ten or more. V usage is TRBV28 and J usage is TRBJ2-2, with 8 nucleotides matching TRBD1. Germline CDR1 and CDR2: MDHEN and SYDVKM. CDR3 size: 15 residues. The V gene end was trimmed by 3 bases and the J gene end by 5 bases; junction bases not matched to a gene: 5. CDR3 in DNA: TGTGCCAGCAGTTTGGACAGGGTTCGGACCGGGGAGCTGTTTTTT. Translation: CASSLDRVRTGELFF.

A few counts support this clonotype. This chain links TRBV4-1 with TRBJ1-5; 9 positions match TRBD1. CDR3 length: 16 amino acids. After removal of 3 bases from V and 7 bases from J, the junction contained 10 bases not matched to a gene. Germline CDR1 is MGHRA and CDR2 is YSYEKL. Written as DNA, the CDR3 is TGCGCCAGCAGCCATCGCCCGGACAGGGGTGACCAGCCCCAGCATTTT. Its protein product is CASSHRPDRGDQPQHF.